The 5 T cell receptor beta chains in this list originate from one sample, sequenced in a study of cytomegalovirus exposure and HLA in healthy donors. PCR used 60 Vbeta primers and 13 Jbeta primers. Generated by immunoSEQ multiplex PCR, the TCRdb table keeps only in-frame clones and is missing some. The top ten clones hold less than 3% of a sample with 90,000 to 150,000 clones, 75% of them seen once. Sequencing was done on a sample of PBMCs. The source of these receptors is a middle-aged woman in good health and CMV-seropositive.

This clone occurred a few times. The V and J genes are TRBV9 and TRBJ2-5; 10 bases fit TRBD1. Trimming at V came to 2 bases and at J to 7 bases, leaving 11 bases not matched to a gene. CDR1 is SGDLS and CDR2 is YYNGEE in the germline V gene. The length of the CDR3 is 16 residues. The CDR3 protein is CASSVTGGAREGTQYF. In DNA, the CDR3 is TGTGCCAGCAGCGTGACAGGGGGCGCGAGGGAGGGGACCCAGTACTTC.

This rearrangement joins TRBV7-7 to TRBJ2-3; 7 bases agree with TRBD2. There are 14 residues in the CDR3. Losses at the gene ends were 5 bases for V and 2 bases for J; bases not matched to a gene: 4. Germline V gives CDR1 SSHAT, CDR2 FNYEAQ (reference sequence). This chain's CDR3 is CASSQGLPTDTQYF. The CDR3 DNA follows: TGTGCCAGCAGCCAGGGACTACCCACAGATACGCAGTATTTT.

In this sample, this clone turned up a few times. Since a far larger clone is one base different, this is likely a read error. V is TRBV5-6 and J is TRBJ2-1; possible D gene TRBD2, 5 bases. The CDR3 contains 15 residues. V shed 4 bases and J shed 3 bases, with 14 bases lying between them. Germline V lookup: CDR1 SGHDT, CDR2 YYEEEE. CDR3 DNA sequence: TGTGCCAGCAGCCAAGACGGCGGGCGCTACAATGAGCAGTTCTTC. Its protein is CASSQDGGRYNEQFF.

This chain connects TRBV7-3 to TRBJ2-3, with 9 bases matching TRBD2. V lost 4 bases and J lost 2; bases outside the gene matches: 4. The CDR3 runs to 15 residues. CDR1 and CDR2 from the germline V gene are SGHTA and FQGTGA. The CDR3 sequence: CASSWKRGDTDTQYF. CDR3 sequence (DNA): TGTGCCAGCAGCTGGAAGCGGGGGGACACAGATACGCAGTATTTT.

This clone appeared once. V is TRBV27 and J is TRBJ2-3, with 8 bases lining up with TRBD2. Trimming at V came to 6 bases and at J to 2 bases, leaving 13 bases not matched to a gene. This CDR3 region has 17 residues. Germline loops: CDR1 MNHEY, CDR2 SMNVEV (reference sequence). In DNA, the CDR3 is TGTGCCAGCAGCTCCATCCTCGGCGGGAGGCCCACAGATACGCAGTATTTT. It yields the protein CASSSILGGRPTDTQYF.